Here is one T cell receptor (beta chain) with its context. The antigen remains unidentified. V lost 2 bases and J lost 9; bases outside the gene matches: 11. The CDR3 runs 16 residues. Per the germline V gene, CDR1 is MNHEY and CDR2 is SVGAGI. The data stem from a study of cytomegalovirus exposure and HLA in healthy donors. Study-wide findings and caveats: Researchers counted roughly 160 TCR beta chains as cytomegalovirus-associated. The authors judged a highly shared variant cluster likely a sequencing artifact.

60 Vbeta and 13 Jbeta primers were used in PCR. The assay was immunoSEQ multiplex PCR, and TCRdb's table has in-frame clones only and misses some. The table lists over 100,000 clones, around 73% of them singletons. The V and J genes are TRBV6-5 and TRBJ2-1; the match to TRBD2 covers 9 bases. The origin of this receptor is a female donor in good health and CMV-seronegative. Source material: PBMCs. CDR3: CASSYQPGTSTREQFF. For the CDR3, the DNA is TGTGCCAGCAGTTACCAACCGGGGACTAGCACCCGTGAGCAGTTCTTC.